This paragraph reports one T cell receptor beta chain. Assay: immunoSEQ multiplex PCR; the TCRdb copy retains only in-frame clones and omits some. Among 75,000 to 80,000 clones listed, around 80% were seen once. This record comes from a study of T cell responses to AZD1222 COVID-19 vaccine. Trimming took off 5 bases at V and 2 bases at J, with 13 bases between the two ends. The CDR3 runs to 14 residues. Germline-derived CDR1 and CDR2 are MDHEN and SYDVKM. The sequencing here drew on peripheral blood, taken 28 days after the second dose of the MenACWY control vaccine. The TCR comes from an adult who received the MenACWY meningococcal vaccine as a control. The rearrangement uses TRBV28 and TRBJ2-7, with TRBD1 as a possible D gene (6 bases). The DNA for the CDR3 is TGTGCCAGCAGTCCCACAGGGACCGCCTACGAGCAGTACTTC. Amino acids: CASSPTGTAYEQYF.